Sequencing of this T cell receptor (beta chain) was carried out in a study of T cells in Graves' hyperthyroidism and ophthalmopathy. RNA transcripts gave rise to amplified TCR beta CDR3 regions. A first-round RT-PCR of the TCR CDR3 used the HTBI primer set. TCRdb called the multiplex PCR reads again in MiXCR, with one record for every CDR3 protein. The sample shows hundreds of thousands of distinct CDR3 sequences, roughly 15% of them seen only once. Sequencing was done on a sample of blood. The TCR originated in a woman aged 40 to 55 with Graves' ophthalmopathy.

The CDR3 here is CASSLDPGTSGINEQFF. CDR3 in DNA: TGTGCCAGCAGCTTAGATCCCGGGACTAGCGGGATTAATGAGCAGTTCTTC. The J gene is TRBJ2-1, the V gene TRBV11-2, with TRBD2 matching 13 bases. CDR1 is SGHAT and CDR2 is FQNNGV in the germline V gene. This CDR3 contains 17 residues. Germline trimming cut 0 bases from V and 7 bases from J; bases unmatched to any gene: 6.